This T cell receptor (beta chain) derives from a study of T-cell memory formation after mild COVID-19. The V and J ends lost 7 bases and 5 bases, in that order; junction bases with no gene match: 11. Germline lookup yields CDR1 MNHEY and CDR2 SVGEGT. This CDR3 is 16 amino acids long. The study, taken as a whole, reports: SARS-CoV-2 specificity of second-wave clones peaking day 37 was unconfirmed.

Employing constant-segment primers, 5'RACE generated TCR alpha and TCR beta cDNA libraries bearing sample barcodes and UMIs. Using its own MiXCR run on the 5' RACE reads, TCRdb lists one record per CDR3 protein. The data contain 150,000 to 200,000 distinct CDR3 sequences, more than 12% of them seen just once; the ten biggest clones take up around an eighth. The sample holds a few counts of this clonotype. What it binds is unknown. Sequencing was performed on PBMCs or a T cell subset sorted from them (not recorded which). This chain links TRBV6-2 or TRBV6-3 with TRBJ2-2; 9 bases map to TRBD2. This receptor was obtained from an adult woman who had mild COVID-19 (a few samples of this study predate the infection). Cell type and time point are not known. The CDR3 region is CASKDQLAGETGELFF. The CDR3 region has the DNA TGTGCCAGCAAAGATCAATTAGCGGGAGAAACCGGGGAGCTGTTTTTT.